Listed here is a single TCR beta chain. When the RNA was reverse transcribed, random hexamers were used with an input of roughly 0.5 to 1 ug. The TCR beta CDR3 was amplified by immunoSEQ multiplex PCR across 54 Vbeta, 13 Jbeta. TCRdb processed the immunoSEQ multiplex PCR reads anew with MiXCR; each CDR3 protein has one entry. The table lists roughly 330,000 distinct CDR3 sequences, just over 90% of them singletons, with less than 0.08% in the top ten. These data are taken from a study of CD8 T cells in Susac syndrome. The CDR3 sequence is 16 residues long. From germline, CDR1 is LGHDT and CDR2 YNNKEL (reference sequence). V was cut by 0 bases and J by 0 bases, with 11 bases left in between. TEMRA cells were FACS-enriched, while CD8+ and CD4+ T cells were negatively isolated.

What was sequenced was CD4+ T cells from PBMCs. The chain recombines TRBV3-1 with TRBJ1-1; D remains unclear. This clonotype originated in a human donor with multiple sclerosis. Here the CDR3 reads CASSQDGLRVNTEAFF. As DNA, the CDR3 is TGTGCCAGCAGCCAAGACGGATTGAGGGTGAACACTGAAGCTTTCTTT.